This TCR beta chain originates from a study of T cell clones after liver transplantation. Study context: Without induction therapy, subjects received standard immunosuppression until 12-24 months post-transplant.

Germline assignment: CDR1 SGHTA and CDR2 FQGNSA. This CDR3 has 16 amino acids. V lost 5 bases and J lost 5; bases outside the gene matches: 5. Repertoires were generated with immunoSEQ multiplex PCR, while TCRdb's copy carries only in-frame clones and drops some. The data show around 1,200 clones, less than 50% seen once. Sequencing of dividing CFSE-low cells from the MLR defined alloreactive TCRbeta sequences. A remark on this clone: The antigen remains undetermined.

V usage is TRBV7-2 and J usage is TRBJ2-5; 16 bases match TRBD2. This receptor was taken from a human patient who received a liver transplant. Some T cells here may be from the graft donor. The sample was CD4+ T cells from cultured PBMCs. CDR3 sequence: CASSPRGLAGGETQYF. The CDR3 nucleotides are TGTGCCAGCAGCCCCCGGGGACTAGCGGGAGGGGAGACCCAGTACTTC.